These T cell receptor beta chains were read from a single sample in a study of identical twins. TCRdb reanalysed the 5' RACE reads using MiXCR and keeps one entry per CDR3 protein. The table shows 450,000 to 650,000 distinct CDR3 sequences, with 12% to 15% occurring only once. The sample was also linked to a second study, of yellow fever vaccine responses in identical twins.

Sequenced material: CD4+ T cells sorted from blood. The receptors were gathered from a woman younger than 35 in good health. Both conserved end residues are part of each CDR3. The D gene is left open where the match is weak. A clone size is listed for some rows: how often the clone was seen (once, few, many), or a class if it is expanded.

j_gene: TRBJ1-6
abundance: few
v_gene: TRBV5-5
d_gene: NA
CDR3aa: CASRTSQGNNSPLHF
CDR3nt: TGTGCCAGCCGTACTAGCCAGGGTAATAATTCACCCCTCCACTTT

j_gene: TRBJ1-5
abundance: NA
v_gene: TRBV18
d_gene: TRBD1
CDR3aa: CASSSVPGTGVSSNQPQHF
CDR3nt: TGTGCCAGCTCATCCGTCCCGGGGACAGGGGTTTCTAGCAATCAGCCCCAGCATTTT

j_gene: TRBJ2-3
abundance: few
v_gene: TRBV12-3/TRBV12-4
d_gene: TRBD1
CDR3aa: CASRHIYGTGGEDTQYF
CDR3nt: TGTGCCAGCAGGCACATCTACGGGACAGGGGGCGAAGATACGCAGTATTTT

j_gene: TRBJ1-1
abundance: many
v_gene: TRBV5-1
d_gene: NA
CDR3aa: CASSTQTNTEAFF
CDR3nt: TGCGCCAGCAGCACACAGACGAACACTGAAGCTTTCTTT

j_gene: TRBJ2-1
abundance: NA
v_gene: TRBV9
d_gene: TRBD2
CDR3aa: CASSLGTSLNNEQFF
CDR3nt: TGTGCCAGCAGCCTAGGGACTAGCCTGAACAATGAGCAGTTCTTC

j_gene: TRBJ2-1
abundance: few
v_gene: TRBV5-1
d_gene: NA
CDR3aa: CASSLVGQIPYNEQFF
CDR3nt: TGCGCCAGCAGCTTGGTCGGACAGATCCCTTACAATGAGCAGTTCTTC

j_gene: TRBJ2-1
abundance: NA
v_gene: TRBV3-1
d_gene: TRBD2
CDR3aa: CASSAPSGSRYEQFF
CDR3nt: TGTGCCAGCAGCGCCCCTAGCGGGAGTAGGTATGAGCAGTTCTTC

j_gene: TRBJ2-1
abundance: once
v_gene: TRBV20-1
d_gene: NA
CDR3aa: CSARDVSGSYNEQFF
CDR3nt: TGCAGTGCTAGAGACGTGAGCGGATCCTACAATGAGCAGTTCTTC

j_gene: TRBJ2-1
abundance: NA
v_gene: TRBV20-1
d_gene: TRBD2
CDR3aa: CSAPTKRGGLGNEQFF
CDR3nt: TGCAGTGCCCCGACTAAGCGGGGGGGCTTGGGAAATGAGCAGTTCTTC

j_gene: TRBJ2-3
abundance: NA
v_gene: TRBV12-3/TRBV12-4
d_gene: NA
CDR3aa: CASSLALEGWNTQYF
CDR3nt: TGTGCCAGCAGTTTAGCGCTGGAGGGATGGAATACGCAGTATTTT

j_gene: TRBJ2-3
abundance: few
v_gene: TRBV15
d_gene: NA
CDR3aa: CATSSEDTQYF
CDR3nt: TGTGCCACCAGCAGTGAAGATACGCAGTATTTT

j_gene: TRBJ2-3
abundance: many
v_gene: TRBV9
d_gene: NA
CDR3aa: CASSVSGSTDTQYF
CDR3nt: TGTGCCAGCAGCGTATCGGGCAGCACAGATACGCAGTATTTT

j_gene: TRBJ2-5
abundance: NA
v_gene: TRBV7-9
d_gene: NA
CDR3aa: CASSSWDAGTQYF
CDR3nt: TGTGCCAGCAGCTCCTGGGACGCGGGAACCCAGTACTTC

j_gene: TRBJ2-1
abundance: NA
v_gene: TRBV5-1
d_gene: TRBD2
CDR3aa: CASSRGTSGPRNEQFF
CDR3nt: TGCGCCAGCAGCCGCGGGACTAGCGGCCCTCGGAATGAGCAGTTCTTC

j_gene: TRBJ2-1
abundance: few
v_gene: TRBV11-2
d_gene: NA
CDR3aa: CASSLAGPSNEQFF
CDR3nt: TGTGCCAGCAGCTTAGCGGGGCCGAGCAATGAGCAGTTCTTC

j_gene: TRBJ2-1
abundance: few
v_gene: TRBV28
d_gene: NA
CDR3aa: CASSLKAGRHDEQFF
CDR3nt: TGTGCCAGCAGTTTGAAGGCGGGGCGGCACGATGAGCAGTTCTTC

j_gene: TRBJ2-3
abundance: few
v_gene: TRBV28
d_gene: NA
CDR3aa: CASSRYTDTQYF
CDR3nt: TGTGCCAGCAGTCGTTACACAGATACGCAGTATTTT

j_gene: TRBJ2-3
abundance: many
v_gene: TRBV20-1
d_gene: NA
CDR3aa: CSASGDTQYF
CDR3nt: TGCAGTGCTAGTGGCGATACGCAGTATTTT

j_gene: TRBJ1-1
abundance: many
v_gene: TRBV12-3/TRBV12-4
d_gene: NA
CDR3aa: CASNQGRAGTEAFF
CDR3nt: TGTGCCAGCAATCAAGGCAGGGCGGGCACTGAAGCTTTCTTT

j_gene: TRBJ2-1
abundance: few
v_gene: TRBV5-1
d_gene: TRBD2
CDR3aa: CASSFTSGRFDEQFF
CDR3nt: TGCGCCAGCAGCTTTACTAGCGGGAGGTTCGATGAGCAGTTCTTC

j_gene: TRBJ1-1
abundance: few
v_gene: TRBV20-1
d_gene: NA
CDR3aa: CSAKFPIGGKGEAFF
CDR3nt: TGCAGTGCGAAGTTCCCCATAGGGGGTAAGGGTGAAGCTTTCTTT

j_gene: TRBJ2-5
abundance: NA
v_gene: TRBV2
d_gene: NA
CDR3aa: CASTRDGGYQETQYF
CDR3nt: TGTGCCAGCACCCGGGATGGAGGGTACCAAGAGACCCAGTACTTC

j_gene: TRBJ2-7
abundance: few
v_gene: TRBV28
d_gene: TRBD1
CDR3aa: CASSESGQGMYEQYF
CDR3nt: TGTGCCAGCAGTGAGTCGGGACAGGGGATGTACGAGCAGTACTTC

j_gene: TRBJ1-5
abundance: NA
v_gene: TRBV20-1
d_gene: NA
CDR3aa: CSARDRGPQPQHF
CDR3nt: TGCAGTGCTAGAGATCGGGGGCCCCAGCCCCAGCATTTT

j_gene: TRBJ1-4
abundance: NA
v_gene: TRBV20-1
d_gene: NA
CDR3aa: CSARSGRGEKLFF
CDR3nt: TGCAGTGCTAGATCGGGTAGAGGTGAAAAACTGTTTTTT

j_gene: TRBJ2-1
abundance: NA
v_gene: TRBV7-9
d_gene: TRBD2
CDR3aa: CASSPLTSGGPQFF
CDR3nt: TGTGCCAGCAGCCCCCTGACTAGCGGGGGACCACAGTTCTTC

j_gene: TRBJ2-2
abundance: few
v_gene: TRBV7-6
d_gene: NA
CDR3aa: CASSLASGPSTGELFF
CDR3nt: TGTGCCAGCAGCTTAGCGAGCGGGCCCTCGACCGGGGAGCTGTTTTTT

j_gene: TRBJ1-6
abundance: few
v_gene: TRBV2
d_gene: NA
CDR3aa: CASSLQGTGRGVPLHF
CDR3nt: TGTGCCAGCAGCCTCCAGGGGACGGGACGAGGGGTACCCCTCCACTTT

j_gene: TRBJ2-3
abundance: few
v_gene: TRBV12-3/TRBV12-4
d_gene: NA
CDR3aa: CASSFAGIPTDTQYF
CDR3nt: TGTGCCAGCAGTTTCGCCGGGATCCCAACAGATACGCAGTATTTT

j_gene: TRBJ2-1
abundance: few
v_gene: TRBV12-3/TRBV12-4
d_gene: NA
CDR3aa: CASSPRARSSYNEQFF
CDR3nt: TGTGCCAGCAGCCCACGAGCTCGAAGCTCCTACAATGAGCAGTTCTTC

j_gene: TRBJ1-2
abundance: few
v_gene: TRBV12-3/TRBV12-4
d_gene: NA
CDR3aa: CASSPRDSKSYGYTF
CDR3nt: TGTGCCAGCAGCCCCCGGGACTCCAAAAGCTATGGCTACACCTTC

j_gene: TRBJ2-1
abundance: NA
v_gene: TRBV5-1
d_gene: NA
CDR3aa: CASPQGTNYNEQFF
CDR3nt: TGCGCCAGCCCTCAGGGGACGAACTACAATGAGCAGTTCTTC

j_gene: TRBJ2-1
abundance: NA
v_gene: TRBV10-1
d_gene: TRBD2
CDR3aa: CASSESGLPSSSYNEQFF
CDR3nt: TGCGCCAGCAGTGAGTCGGGACTACCCAGTAGCTCCTACAATGAGCAGTTCTTC

j_gene: TRBJ2-5
abundance: few
v_gene: TRBV28
d_gene: NA
CDR3aa: CASSLYVRETQYF
CDR3nt: TGTGCCAGCAGTTTATATGTCAGGGAGACCCAGTACTTC

j_gene: TRBJ1-2
abundance: NA
v_gene: TRBV25-1
d_gene: NA
CDR3aa: CASSENLWGHGYTF
CDR3nt: TGTGCCAGCAGTGAAAATCTTTGGGGGCATGGCTACACCTTC

j_gene: TRBJ2-3
abundance: many
v_gene: TRBV24-1
d_gene: TRBD1
CDR3aa: CATSETRDRTNTQYF
CDR3nt: TGTGCCACCAGTGAGACCCGGGACAGGACAAATACGCAGTATTTT

j_gene: TRBJ1-1
abundance: few
v_gene: TRBV28
d_gene: TRBD1
CDR3aa: CASSLFPTGGNTEAFF
CDR3nt: TGTGCCAGCAGTTTATTCCCGACAGGGGGTAACACTGAAGCTTTCTTT

j_gene: TRBJ1-1
abundance: few
v_gene: TRBV5-1
d_gene: NA
CDR3aa: CASSLVTSNTEAFF
CDR3nt: TGCGCCAGCAGCTTGGTGACATCGAACACTGAAGCTTTCTTT

j_gene: TRBJ1-1
abundance: many
v_gene: TRBV5-1
d_gene: NA
CDR3aa: CASSPDRLGTEAFF
CDR3nt: TGCGCCAGCAGCCCAGACAGGCTCGGCACTGAAGCTTTCTTT

j_gene: TRBJ2-5
abundance: NA
v_gene: TRBV3-1
d_gene: NA
CDR3aa: CASRKTGQETQYF
CDR3nt: TGTGCCAGCAGAAAGACAGGACAAGAGACCCAGTACTTC

j_gene: TRBJ2-3
abundance: few
v_gene: TRBV3-1
d_gene: NA
CDR3aa: CASSQGFAGRDTQYF
CDR3nt: TGTGCCAGCAGCCAAGGGTTCGCGGGGCGAGATACGCAGTATTTT

j_gene: TRBJ2-7
abundance: NA
v_gene: TRBV3-1
d_gene: TRBD1
CDR3aa: CASSLTSGGRDEQYF
CDR3nt: TGTGCCAGCAGCTTGACCTCAGGGGGCAGGGACGAGCAGTACTTC

j_gene: TRBJ2-2
abundance: many
v_gene: TRBV7-9
d_gene: NA
CDR3aa: CASSLIGLTGELFF
CDR3nt: TGTGCCAGCAGCTTAATAGGGCTCACCGGGGAGCTGTTTTTT

j_gene: TRBJ2-3
abundance: many
v_gene: TRBV15
d_gene: TRBD1
CDR3aa: CATSGETGFGDTQYF
CDR3nt: TGTGCCACCAGCGGAGAGACAGGGTTCGGCGATACGCAGTATTTT

j_gene: TRBJ2-1
abundance: NA
v_gene: TRBV5-1
d_gene: TRBD2
CDR3aa: CASWTSGAGYNEQFF
CDR3nt: TGCGCCAGCTGGACTAGCGGGGCGGGTTACAATGAGCAGTTCTTC

j_gene: TRBJ2-1
abundance: NA
v_gene: TRBV14
d_gene: TRBD2
CDR3aa: CASSPSGGRAPRNEQFF
CDR3nt: TGTGCCAGCAGCCCGTCCGGCGGGAGGGCCCCCCGGAATGAGCAGTTCTTC

j_gene: TRBJ2-1
abundance: NA
v_gene: TRBV5-1
d_gene: TRBD2
CDR3aa: CASSRSVFSGGYNEQFF
CDR3nt: TGCGCCAGCAGCCGTTCCGTATTTAGCGGGGGCTACAATGAGCAGTTCTTC

j_gene: TRBJ2-1
abundance: many
v_gene: TRBV24-1
d_gene: NA
CDR3aa: CATSDPPRNEQFF
CDR3nt: TGTGCCACCAGTGATCCCCCCAGGAATGAGCAGTTCTTC

j_gene: TRBJ1-2
abundance: NA
v_gene: TRBV20-1
d_gene: NA
CDR3aa: CSASSGGRSNYGYTF
CDR3nt: TGCAGTGCTAGTTCGGGGGGCAGGTCTAACTATGGCTACACCTTC

j_gene: TRBJ2-7
abundance: NA
v_gene: TRBV5-1
d_gene: TRBD1
CDR3aa: CASSLRGQVPFPSYEQYF
CDR3nt: TGCGCCAGCAGCTTGCGGGGACAGGTTCCCTTTCCTTCCTACGAGCAGTACTTC

j_gene: TRBJ2-3
abundance: NA
v_gene: TRBV5-1
d_gene: NA
CDR3aa: CASSLAQAASTDTQYF
CDR3nt: TGCGCCAGCAGCTTGGCCCAGGCGGCTAGCACAGATACGCAGTATTTT

j_gene: TRBJ1-4
abundance: NA
v_gene: TRBV12-3/TRBV12-4
d_gene: NA
CDR3aa: CASSLSTGREKLFF
CDR3nt: TGTGCCAGCAGTTTAAGCACGGGGCGTGAAAAACTGTTTTTT

j_gene: TRBJ2-3
abundance: NA
v_gene: TRBV7-9
d_gene: TRBD2
CDR3aa: CASSLAAGDTDTQYF
CDR3nt: TGTGCCAGCAGCTTAGCAGCGGGGGACACAGATACGCAGTATTTT

j_gene: TRBJ2-1
abundance: NA
v_gene: TRBV2
d_gene: TRBD1
CDR3aa: CASRATGVPTNEQFF
CDR3nt: TGTGCCAGCAGGGCCACAGGGGTCCCTACGAATGAGCAGTTCTTC

j_gene: TRBJ2-1
abundance: few
v_gene: TRBV6-1
d_gene: TRBD2
CDR3aa: CASTHSGTTYNEQFF
CDR3nt: TGTGCCAGCACTCATAGCGGGACCACCTACAATGAGCAGTTCTTC

j_gene: TRBJ2-1
abundance: NA
v_gene: TRBV20-1
d_gene: TRBD2
CDR3aa: CSAREREGSYNEQFF
CDR3nt: TGCAGTGCTAGAGAAAGGGAGGGGTCCTACAATGAGCAGTTCTTC

j_gene: TRBJ1-6
abundance: NA
v_gene: TRBV3-1
d_gene: NA
CDR3aa: CASSQRGRQSPLHF
CDR3nt: TGTGCCAGCAGCCAAAGGGGTCGGCAATCACCCCTCCACTTT

j_gene: TRBJ2-7
abundance: NA
v_gene: TRBV6-5
d_gene: NA
CDR3aa: CASSYSTLAAYEQYF
CDR3nt: TGTGCCAGCAGTTACTCGACTTTGGCAGCCTACGAGCAGTACTTC

j_gene: TRBJ2-7
abundance: few
v_gene: TRBV12-3/TRBV12-4
d_gene: TRBD2
CDR3aa: CASSFSGRLEQYF
CDR3nt: TGTGCCAGCAGTTTTAGCGGGAGACTCGAGCAGTACTTC